The clone carrying this TCR beta chain was observed many times. The antigen is undetermined. In TCRdb, the PCR reads were re-called with MiXCR into one record per CDR3 protein. The table includes about 40,000 distinct CDR3 sequences, about a fifth detected once. Using 10%, 30% or 50% RNA, naive CD8 libraries were derived from approximately 20,000 to 1,000,000 sorted cells. Sorted naive CD8 T cells were those defined as CD8+CD4-CCR7+CD45RA+. The sample originates from a study of molecular identifiers for immune sequencing clone quantification. Study-wide findings and caveats: Sizes of clones that are highly expanded could be underestimated (if identical TCR molecules share a barcode). In CMV-specific effectors, clones above 20 copies held over 99% of molecules; naive, under 1%.

Germline CDR1 and CDR2: MNHEY and SVGAGI. Trimming left V 8 bases short and J 4 bases short, with 14 bases between. There are 14 residues in the CDR3. The chain couples TRBV6-5 to TRBJ2-2; no definite D call. Specimen: naive CD8+ T cells from blood, with Jurkat cell RNA spiked in. Subset reported: FACS-sorted CD8+CD4-CCR7+CD45RA+ naive T cells. The TCR sequence derives from a human donor in good health. Some libraries in this study had Jurkat cell RNA spiked in. The CDR3, as DNA: TGTGCCAGCCGAAACCATGCGAGCACCGGGGAGCTGTTTTTT. Amino acids: CASRNHASTGELFF.